These 27 T cell receptor beta chains were all obtained from the same sample, sequenced in a study of beta chain features in type 1 diabetes. Sequenced material consisted of expressed TCRB transcripts (all of the isolated RNA was reverse transcribed). Profiled with immunoSEQ multiplex PCR; TCRdb holds only in-frame clones, not every one. The sample has fewer than 250,000 clones, over 7.5% seen once. Sequences were obtained from naive CD4+ T cells from blood. These receptors all stem from a woman aged 18-30 years in good health.

Only a few counts were recorded for this clone. The chain recombines TRBV9 with TRBJ2-1; TRBD2 matches 8 bases. This CDR3 has 14 amino acids. Trimming took 0 bases from V and 5 from J; bases not matched to a gene: 1. Germline V gives CDR1 SGDLS, CDR2 YYNGEE. CDR3 sequence: CASSVAGGNNEQFF. CDR3 coding DNA: TGTGCCAGCAGCGTAGCGGGGGGGAACAATGAGCAGTTCTTC.

This chain links TRBV2 with TRBJ2-1; 11 bases agree with TRBD1. CDR1 SNHLY and CDR2 FYNNEI come from the germline V gene. Trimming removed 10 bases from V and 10 bases from J; junction bases left unmatched: 12. The CDR3 consists of 14 residues. CDR3 in DNA: TGTGCCACCATGGACAGGGGGCATGAAACGGAGCAGTTCTTC. This encodes CATMDRGHETEQFF.

There are a few counts of this clone. V usage is TRBV30 and J usage is TRBJ1-4, with 8 nucleotides matching TRBD1. Germline assignment: CDR1 GTSNPN and CDR2 SVGIG (reference sequence). This CDR3 contains 15 residues. Unmatched junction bases numbered 16, after V lost 8 bases and J lost 8 bases. The CDR3 nucleotides are TGTGCCCGAAGCAGCGGCAGGGGGCTCACCGAAAAACTGTTTTTT. Its translation: CARSSGRGLTEKLFF.

This clone was counted a few times. The J gene is TRBJ1-2, the V gene TRBV5-4; unclear D gene. V was pared by 0 bases and J by 8 bases, with 8 bases between. The CDR3 extends over 12 amino acids. Germline CDR1 is SGHNT and CDR2 is YYREEE (reference sequence). The CDR3, as DNA: TGTGCCAGCAGCTTGGGAGGGATCGGCTACACCTTC. This encodes CASSLGGIGYTF.

The genes are TRBV19 and TRBJ1-1; no reliable D call. The CDR3 loop spans 14 amino acids. The germline V and J ends were trimmed by 6 bases and 1 base, with 12 bases remaining between them. Germline loops: CDR1 LNHDA, CDR2 SQIVND (reference sequence). CDR3 coding DNA: TGTGCCAGTAGCCCCTGGCAGCGGAACACTGAAGCTTTCTTT. This codes for CASSPWQRNTEAFF.

This clone was detected only a few times. The chain joins TRBV30 to TRBJ2-7; 8 bases map to TRBD2. V lost 2 bases to trimming and J lost 1 base; unmatched junction nucleotides: 7. The length of the CDR3 is 15 residues. Germline V lookup: CDR1 GTSNPN, CDR2 SVGIG (reference sequence). CDR3 loop: CAWSNPSGLSYEQYF. In DNA, the CDR3 is TGTGCCTGGAGTAACCCTAGCGGGCTATCCTACGAGCAGTACTTC.

This clone was picked up a small number of times. V gene TRBV5-6 combines with J gene TRBJ1-5; the match to TRBD1 covers 8 bases. CDR1 SGHDT and CDR2 YYEEEE come from the germline V gene. V lost 3 bases, J lost 3 bases, and 2 bases stayed unmatched. This CDR3 has 14 residues. CDR3 DNA: TGTGCCAGCAGCTGGACAGGGAACAATCAGCCCCAGCATTTT. Its protein product is CASSWTGNNQPQHF.

The chain links TRBV9 to TRBJ1-1; 9 nucleotides line up with TRBD1. V dropped 4 bases and J dropped 7; count of bases not matched to a gene: 8. CDR3 length equals 14 residues. Germline V gene lookup returns CDR1 SGDLS and CDR2 YYNGEE. CDR3 in amino acids: CASSPTGGFGEAFF. Here the CDR3 DNA reads TGTGCCAGCAGCCCGACAGGGGGGTTCGGTGAAGCTTTCTTT.

In nucleotides, the CDR3 is TGTGCCAGCAGTTTATACCCGAGTTACAATGAGCAGTTCTTC. This translates into CASSLYPSYNEQFF. The rearrangement uses TRBV27 and TRBJ2-1; D gene ambiguous. The germline V gene has CDR1 MNHEY and CDR2 SMNVEV (reference sequence). Trimming pared 1 base from V and 4 bases from J, leaving 8 bases between. The CDR3 covers 14 residues.

The chain carries TRBV7-3 and TRBJ1-2; D gene unclear. The CDR3 sequence is 16 residues long. The germline V gene has CDR1 SGHTA and CDR2 FQGTGA. Between the trimmed V and J ends, which lost 5 bases and 9 bases, there was a span of 25 bases. In nucleotides, the CDR3 is TGTGCCAGCAGCCACACGGGATCACGCTTTATGGGAAGCTACACCTTC. This sequence encodes CASSHTGSRFMGSYTF.

J is TRBJ1-5 and V is TRBV6-1; D gene ambiguous. The CDR3 consists of 14 residues. Germline assignment: CDR1 MNHNS and CDR2 SASEGT. V was cut by 6 bases and J by 0 bases, with 9 bases left in between. CDR3 in amino acids: CASRANGSNQPQHF. The CDR3 nucleotides are TGTGCCAGCAGGGCCAATGGTAGCAATCAGCCCCAGCATTTT.

About this clone: In the same sample, other DNA sequences code for this CDR3. The CDR3 DNA reads TGCGCCAGCAGCTTCTCGGTAGGAGCGAACACTGAAGCTTTCTTT. This translates into CASSFSVGANTEAFF. The rearrangement uses TRBV5-1 and TRBJ1-1; D call uncertain. The CDR3 is made up of 15 amino acids. Germline V gene sequence: CDR1 SGHRS, CDR2 YFSETQ. V was clipped by 2 bases and J by 1 base, with 12 bases between them.

This clone was observed a few times. The chain uses TRBV10-3 and TRBJ2-7; 7 positions agree with TRBD1. CDR1 ENHRY and CDR2 SYGVKD come from the germline V gene. The length of the CDR3 is 14 residues. Trimming at V came to 6 bases and at J to 2 bases, leaving 7 bases not matched to a gene. CDR3 bases: TGTGCCATCAGCGATTCGGGGACAGCCTACGAGCAGTACTTC. It is translated as CAISDSGTAYEQYF.

The V and J genes are TRBV5-1 and TRBJ2-7, with 8 nucleotides matching TRBD2. CDR1 is SGHRS, CDR2 YFSETQ, per germline. V trimming: 0 bases; J trimming: 0 bases; junction bases outside the gene matches: 5. The CDR3 has 16 amino acids. The DNA for the CDR3 is TGCGCCAGCAGCTTGGAAGTGGCGGGGGGCTCCTACGAGCAGTACTTC. Amino acids: CASSLEVAGGSYEQYF.

This chain links TRBV14 with TRBJ2-3; TRBD2 aligns across 10 bases. This CDR3 contains 18 residues. CDR1 is SGHDN and CDR2 is FVKESK in the germline V gene. V was clipped by 0 bases and J by 2 bases; unmatched bases: 8. For the CDR3, the DNA is TGTGCCAGCAGCCAAGAAGCCCCACTAGCGGGGACCACAGATACGCAGTATTTT. This translates into CASSQEAPLAGTTDTQYF.

This clone was picked up a small number of times. J is TRBJ2-3 and V is TRBV29-1; no firm D call. V was pared by 1 base and J by 1 base, with 3 bases between. This CDR3 has 12 amino acids. Germline values: CDR1 SQVTM, CDR2 ANQGSEA. CDR3 in DNA: TGCAGCGTTGAAGCAGGCACAGATACGCAGTATTTT. Encoded protein: CSVEAGTDTQYF.

This clone has just a few counts. J is TRBJ2-2 and V is TRBV14; possibly TRBD2 for D (5 bases). Germline CDR1 and CDR2: SGHDN and FVKESK. The length of the CDR3 is 12 residues. Trimming cost V 3 bases and J 7 bases, with 6 bases left between them. The CDR3 sequence: CASSQRVGELFF. In nucleotides, the CDR3 is TGTGCCAGCAGCCAGAGGGTCGGGGAGCTGTTTTTT.

J is TRBJ2-7 and V is TRBV6-5, with D possibly TRBD1 on 6 matching bases. This CDR3 is 15 amino acids long. V was trimmed by 5 bases and J by 2 bases, leaving 16 bases between them. Germline lookup yields CDR1 MNHEY and CDR2 SVGAGI. CDR3 amino acids: CASSPPGAATYEQYF. The CDR3 DNA is TGTGCCAGCAGTCCCCCAGGGGCTGCGACCTACGAGCAGTACTTC.

The chain joins TRBV4-1 to TRBJ2-1; TRBD1 aligns across 7 bases. CDR1 and CDR2 (germline): MGHRA, YSYEKL. The CDR3 consists of 14 residues. The V segment lost 6 bases and the J segment 5 bases; nucleotides outside the gene matches: 7. The CDR3 loop reads CASSGRDSHNEQFF. CDR3 nucleotides: TGCGCCAGCAGTGGACGGGACAGCCACAATGAGCAGTTCTTC.

A few counts support this clone. The gene calls are TRBV5-1 and TRBJ2-2, with D possibly matching TRBD2 (5 bases). From germline, CDR1 is SGHRS and CDR2 YFSETQ. The CDR3 loop spans 15 amino acids. With 1 base removed from V and 3 bases from J, the gap between germline ends came to 10 bases. The CDR3 reads CASSLREFDTGELFF. CDR3 coding DNA: TGCGCCAGCAGCTTGAGGGAGTTCGACACCGGGGAGCTGTTTTTT.

The rearrangement links TRBV18 to TRBJ1-2, with TRBD1 identical over 7 bases. The germline V gene encodes CDR1 KGHSH and CDR2 LQKENI. The CDR3 spans 15 residues. V dropped 0 bases and J dropped 9; count of bases not matched to a gene: 10. The CDR3 DNA reads TGTGCCAGCTCACCACCGATACTAACAGGGGCGAGCTACACCTTC. As protein: CASSPPILTGASYTF.

This clone was counted a few times. This chain uses TRBV6-5 with TRBJ1-2; no firm D call. The ends were cut back, 2 bases at V and 2 bases at J, with 6 bases in the middle. There are 13 residues in the CDR3. Per the germline V gene, CDR1 is MNHEY and CDR2 is SVGAGI. The CDR3, as DNA: TGTGCCAGCAGTTACAGGGAGAACTATGGCTACACCTTC. Amino acid sequence: CASSYRENYGYTF.

This clone was counted between two and nine times. The V call is TRBV19, the J call TRBJ1-4; 7 nucleotides line up with TRBD1. Germline V gives CDR1 LNHDA, CDR2 SQIVND (reference sequence). The CDR3 loop spans 14 amino acids. After removal of 5 bases from V and 8 bases from J, the junction contained 8 bases not matched to a gene. CDR3 nucleotide sequence: TGTGCCAGTAGTCCGGGACAGCGAAGGGAAAAACTGTTTTTT. Protein product: CASSPGQRREKLFF.

The chain combines TRBV9 with TRBJ2-2, with 9 positions matching TRBD2. CDR3 length: 15 amino acids. Per germline, CDR1 SGDLS and CDR2 YYNGEE. Germline trimming cut 0 bases from V and 6 bases from J; bases unmatched to any gene: 3. In nucleotides, the CDR3 is TGTGCCAGCAGCGTAGGGACTAGCGTGGCCGGGGAGCTGTTTTTT. Amino acids: CASSVGTSVAGELFF.

The genes are TRBV7-2 and TRBJ1-2, with 7 bases fitting TRBD1. CDR1 is SGHTA and CDR2 is FQGNSA in the germline V gene. The J segment lost 2 bases and the V segment lost 5 bases, leaving 5 bases of the junction unmatched. The CDR3 loop spans 14 amino acids. CDR3 sequence reads: CASSKGQSNYGYTF. CDR3 nucleotide sequence: TGTGCCAGCAGCAAGGGACAGAGCAACTATGGCTACACCTTC.

There are many counts of this clone. The CDR3 sequence: CASSIRDSAWEQFF. CDR3 sequence (DNA): TGTGCCAGTAGTATTCGGGACTCGGCTTGGGAGCAGTTCTTC. This sequence joins TRBV19 and TRBJ2-1; possibly TRBD2 for D (6 bases). The CDR3 totals 14 residues. The V end lost 3 bases, the J end lost 10 bases, and 16 bases lay between the germline ends. CDR1 is LNHDA and CDR2 is SQIVND in the germline V gene (reference sequence).

This clone was counted a single time. The CDR3 region is CASSYSQGSDGYTF. The CDR3 DNA is TGTGCCAGCAGTTACTCTCAGGGGTCGGATGGCTACACCTTC. The chain carries TRBV6-6 and TRBJ1-2, with D perhaps matching TRBD1 (6 bases). Germline V gene lookup returns CDR1 MNHNY and CDR2 SVGAGI (reference sequence). The CDR3 runs 14 residues. V dropped 0 bases and J dropped 6 bases, with 11 bases sitting between them.